One and the same sample provided the 5 T cell receptor beta chains below, sequenced in a study of T cells in narcolepsy. Measured with immunoSEQ multiplex PCR; TCRdb has only the in-frame clones, and not every one. Of about 10,000 clones detected, about three quarters appear once; the ten largest clones hold under 25%. What was sequenced was CD45RA- memory CD8+ T cells from PBMCs. The receptors were sampled from a human donor with narcolepsy.

This clone was counted a single time. The chain links TRBV6-4 to TRBJ2-3; weak D call: TRBD2 (6 bases). V lost 4 bases to trimming and J lost 1 base, with 12 bases between them. The CDR3 runs to 15 residues. The V gene's germline CDR1 is MRHNA and CDR2 SNTAGT. The CDR3 protein is CASSVAGSGTDTQYF. The DNA for the CDR3 is TGTGCCAGCAGTGTTGCGGGGTCAGGCACAGATACGCAGTATTTT.

The CDR3 is CASSLGLRDEYAGELFF. Written as DNA, the CDR3 is TGTGCCAGCAGCTTAGGCCTCAGGGACGAGTATGCCGGGGAGCTGTTTTTT. V is TRBV13 and J is TRBJ2-2, with D possibly called TRBD1 or TRBD2 (5 bases each). Germline assignment: CDR1 PRHDT and CDR2 FYEKMQ (reference sequence). The ends were cut back, 0 bases at V and 6 bases at J, with 17 bases in the middle. This CDR3 region has 17 residues.

This chain uses TRBV6-6 with TRBJ2-1, with 10 bases identical to TRBD2. CDR1 and CDR2 (germline): MNHNY, SVGAGI (reference sequence). V shed 4 bases and J 2 bases; nucleotides not matched to a gene: 2. This CDR3 is 15 amino acids long. CDR3 in amino acids: CASSLLAGTYNEQFF. The CDR3 coding sequence is TGTGCCAGCAGTTTACTAGCGGGGACCTACAATGAGCAGTTCTTC.

The genes are TRBV7-8 and TRBJ2-3; D remains unclear. The CDR3 is 14 residues long. Germline assignment: CDR1 SGHVS and CDR2 FQNEAQ. V lost 1 base and J 2 bases, leaving 7 bases between the germline ends. This CDR3 reads CASSLDAATDTQYF. The DNA of the CDR3 is TGTGCCAGCAGCTTAGACGCGGCCACAGATACGCAGTATTTT.

This clone came up once. The chain links TRBV29-1 to TRBJ2-3; D is possibly TRBD1 (5 bases). Per germline, CDR1 SQVTM and CDR2 ANQGSEA. The germline V and J ends were trimmed by 7 bases and 2 bases, with 13 bases remaining between them. CDR3 length equals 13 residues. CDR3 sequence: CSASGRATDTQYF. CDR3 in DNA: TGCAGCGCATCGGGCAGGGCCACAGATACGCAGTATTTT.